The 5 T cell receptor beta chains presented below share a single source sample, sequenced in a study of blood T cell repertoires in COVID-19. Sequencing was performed with immunoSEQ multiplex PCR; in TCRdb, only in-frame clones are kept and a portion is missing. The sample contains around 320,000 clones, 90% of which appear only once. The sample was PBMCs or T cells enriched from blood (not recorded which). The receptors were gathered from a woman aged 30 to 39 who had been exposed to COVID-19.

The chain joins TRBV18 to TRBJ2-5; 7 nucleotides match TRBD1. Germline V CDR1 and CDR2: KGHSH, LQKENI. This CDR3 spans 16 amino acids. The J segment lost 5 bases and the V segment lost 0 bases, leaving 9 bases of the junction unmatched. This CDR3 reads CASSPPMAGGMETQYF. The DNA of the CDR3 is TGTGCCAGCTCACCACCGATGGCAGGGGGAATGGAGACCCAGTACTTC.

The chain links TRBV6-5 to TRBJ2-7; a possible D gene is TRBD1 (5 bases). The germline V gene has CDR1 MNHEY and CDR2 SVGAGI. This CDR3 has 16 amino acids. V gave up 0 bases and J gave up 2 bases, with 14 bases separating them. The CDR3 protein is CASSYSSAGLTYEQYF. The DNA of the CDR3 is TGTGCCAGCAGTTACTCGTCGGCAGGGTTAACCTACGAGCAGTACTTC.

The rearrangement links TRBV7-8 to TRBJ2-5; a possible D gene is TRBD1 (5 bases). The germline CDR1 and CDR2 sequences are SGHVS and FQNEAQ. With 3 bases removed from V and 5 bases from J, the gap between germline ends came to 10 bases. The CDR3 is made up of 13 amino acids. The CDR3 sequence is CASSLGLTETQYF. For the CDR3, the DNA is TGTGCCAGCAGCTTGGGGCTCACGGAGACCCAGTACTTC.

The V gene is TRBV19, the J gene TRBJ1-2, with D maybe TRBD1 (5 bases). This CDR3 is built from 14 residues. Trimming shortened V by 0 bases and J by 6 bases, and 11 bases separated the two germline ends. Germline lookup yields CDR1 LNHDA and CDR2 SQIVND (reference sequence). The CDR3 reads CASSIDRGFHGYTF. The CDR3 nucleotides read TGTGCCAGTAGTATAGATAGGGGATTCCATGGCTACACCTTC.

The rearrangement joins TRBV24-1 to TRBJ2-7; 7 bases map to TRBD1. J lost 3 bases, V lost 6 bases, and 7 bases had no gene match. The CDR3 is 14 amino acids. Germline V gene lookup returns CDR1 KGHDR and CDR2 SFDVKD. CDR3 loop: CATSLTGTVYEQYF. The CDR3 nucleotides are TGTGCCACCAGTTTGACAGGGACGGTCTACGAGCAGTACTTC.